Given below is one TCR beta chain in context. Which antigen it targets is not known. Within one base of it there is no much larger clone, and no base qualities were kept. Healthy HIV-negative adults with no recently reported acute infections or vaccinations were included as donors. All donors were Caucasian adults living in Nashville, Tennessee, USA. CD4+ T cells were enriched through magnetic negative selection, after which naive cells were positively selected on CD45RA and the remaining negative fraction served as the memory subset. Blood was collected by leukapheresis, and PBMCs were isolated by Ficoll-Histopaque density gradient centrifugation and then cryopreserved in liquid nitrogen vapor phase. Analytical flow cytometry was used to check the purity and quantity of every magnetically sorted T cell population. From each sorted fraction, genomic DNA was isolated and quantified by UV absorbance on a Nanodrop 2000c.

The data were obtained in a study of shared clonotypes between healthy human individuals (dated by TCRdb to about 2020). In terms of the full investigation: A couple of women and a few men aged 18 to 49 years were included in the cohort. For each donor, CD4 naive and CD4 memory were each run on three plates, CD8 naive on two plates, and CD8 memory on one plate. The study deeply sequenced blood TCR repertoires of about 5 healthy adults to estimate repertoire size and the extent of clonotype sharing between individuals. To increase sequencing depth and limit assay-specific biases, TCR repertoire library preparation and sequencing were carried out by different laboratories using diverse techniques. Leukapheresis yielded between about 0.94 and 8.9 billion PBMCs per donor.

The investigation overall reported the following: Based on pairwise subsampling, the degree of clonotype sharing among donors was expected to be affected by sequencing depth. Even with the large sequencing depth, rarefaction of the sorted-subset datasets indicated that sequencing was incomplete. Across four donors, about 5% of naive CD4, 3.5% of naive CD8, around 2.5% of memory CD4, and approximately 0.4% of memory CD8 clonotypes were shared. Clonotypes shared by all four sorted-subset donors showed higher generation probabilities than non-shared clonotypes. The genetic and exposure-history diversity represented was limited by the small number of donors. Sampling was restricted to blood, and TCR repertoires in tissues likely differ from the TCR repertoires found in blood. Naive subsets generally had larger estimated clonotype richness than memory subsets.

Using the deep immunoSEQ assay, multiplex PCR amplified TCR CDR3 regions from genomic DNA. Genomic DNA extracted from each cell subset was distributed evenly over all wells of several immunoSEQ 96-well plates, and each plate served as one replicate. For sorted subsets, each replicate PCR was loaded with 200 to 250 ng genomic DNA, equivalent to 30,000 or so T cell genomes. Purified libraries were quantified with a Qubit 3.0 fluorometer, sized on a Bioanalyzer 2100, and re-quantified with the KAPA Library Quantification kit. Every immunoSEQ 96-well plate was sequenced on a dedicated single-read 150-cycle Illumina NextSeq 550 flow cell. On the study's bioinformatics: The immunoSEQ output contained only junctional sequences without quality scores, so filtering could not match that applied to full-length reads. To assign V/J genes and CDR3, sequences were annotated against IMGT germline references using PyIR, a Python wrapper for IgBLAST v1.9. Reads were removed for weak V/J assignments (E-value above 1e-6), missing CDR3, stop codons, out-of-frame junctions, or ambiguous translated residues. V3J clonotypes were defined as sequences sharing an identical inferred V gene, J gene, and CDR3 amino acid sequence. Percentage overlap between repertoires was calculated by dividing the number of shared unique clonotypes by the size of the smaller repertoire. Richness of each repertoire was evaluated using RTK rarefaction, the Chao1 estimator, and Recon v2.1 estimates of unobserved clonotypes. For all TCRbeta clonotypes obtained by the gDNA method from four donors, generation probabilities were computed with OLGA. What TCRdb holds here is the immuneACCESS table cut down to in-frame rearrangements. Part of the clones is not present; checked against another copy, under half of the missing clones reflect an unresolved V gene, and the others are unexplained. That table gives V, J and clone size, and the DNA gave D and trimming. For this sample the table gives some 500,000 clones, of which 90% to 96% were detected only once. The top ten constitute nearly 0.065% of the sample.

This receptor was identified in a woman between 25 and 40 years old in good health. Sequenced input: naive CD4+ T cells sorted from blood. The cell subset or site label on this specimen signifies: CD45RA+ positively selected.

This receptor has the CDR3 CASSPHGSGYNEQFF. The DNA reads as follows: TGTGCCAGCAGTCCCCATGGTAGCGGCTACAATGAGCAGTTCTTC. The chain is made from TRBV28 and TRBJ2-1, and the D gene may be TRBD2, 6 bases matching. The germline ends are 14 bases apart after V is trimmed by 5 bases and J by 3 bases. CDR1 and CDR2 (MDHEN, SYDVKM) derive from the germline V gene. The CDR3, cysteine through phenylalanine, is 15 amino acids long. Of the read, only the CDR3 DNA is kept; its 45 bases are in frame from base 1.